The rows below give T cell receptor beta chains drawn from one sample of a study of T cell repertoires in cytomegalovirus infection. TCRdb called the reads again in MiXCR, with one record for every CDR3 protein. Of under 450,000 distinct CDR3 sequences listed, roughly 34% are singletons. Antigens of these TCRs are unknown. Sequenced here: cultured PBMCs, sampled from culture after CMV antigen stimulation. These receptor sequences come from a human donor in good health (CMV status not recorded). Some clones in this sample may be carry-over from other donors' samples. Both conserved end residues are part of each CDR3. The D gene is left open where the match is weak. Size is stated for part of the rows, as once, few or many counts, or as a class when the clone is expanded.

clone size	D gene	V gene	J gene	CDR3 protein	CDR3 DNA
few	TRBD1	TRBV28	TRBJ1-6	CASSARTGLNSPLHF	TGTGCCAGCAGTGCCCGGACAGGACTTAATTCACCCCTCCACTTT
many	TRBD1	TRBV5-4	TRBJ2-6	CASSPPTGAFPGANVLTF	TGTGCCAGCAGCCCTCCGACAGGGGCATTCCCTGGGGCCAACGTCCTGACTTTC
few	TRBD2	TRBV5-6	TRBJ2-1	CASSLMVGGREEYNEQFF	TGTGCCAGCAGCCTGATGGTAGGGGGGCGGGAGGAGTACAATGAGCAGTTCTTC
few	NA	TRBV4-1	TRBJ1-1	CASSQDRTSYTEAFF	TGCGCCAGCAGCCAAGATCGGACCTCCTACACTGAAGCTTTCTTT
few	NA	TRBV6-1	TRBJ2-1	CASSAQTGDYNEQFF	TGTGCCAGCAGTGCCCAAACGGGAGACTACAATGAGCAGTTCTTC
NA	NA	TRBV28	TRBJ2-5	CASSPGPGQTQYF	TGTGCCAGCAGTCCGGGACCCGGGCAGACCCAGTACTTC
NA	TRBD1	TRBV7-2	TRBJ2-1	CASSSPGGPYNEQFF	TGTGCCAGCAGCTCCCCAGGGGGCCCCTACAATGAGCAGTTCTTC
NA	TRBD2	TRBV19	TRBJ2-2	CASSILTGGGTGELFF	TGTGCCAGTAGTATTTTGACGGGAGGGGGCACCGGGGAGCTGTTTTTT
NA	NA	TRBV4-1	TRBJ2-4	CASSQGFMAGLAKNIQYF	TGCGCCAGCAGCCAAGGTTTTATGGCGGGGCTAGCCAAAAACATTCAGTACTTC
few	NA	TRBV5-1	TRBJ2-3	CASSRGRQDTQYF	TGCGCCAGCAGCCGGGGACGACAAGATACGCAGTATTTT
few	NA	TRBV6-2/TRBV6-3	TRBJ2-1	CASSYSGLGEQFF	TGTGCCAGCAGTTACTCGGGGCTGGGTGAGCAGTTCTTC
NA	TRBD2	TRBV5-4	TRBJ2-1	CASSREAGDSYNEQFF	TGTGCCAGCAGCCGGGAAGCGGGAGACTCCTACAATGAGCAGTTCTTC
few	NA	TRBV20-1	TRBJ1-5	CSARDGAGVGPLSNQPQHF	TGCAGTGCTAGAGATGGAGCAGGGGTGGGACCGCTTAGCAATCAGCCCCAGCATTTT
few	NA	TRBV2	TRBJ2-7	CASKSGATYEQYF	TGTGCCAGCAAGTCCGGGGCGACCTACGAGCAGTACTTC
few	TRBD2	TRBV7-8	TRBJ2-3	CASSLYGSGDTDTQYF	TGTGCCAGCAGCTTATACGGTAGCGGGGATACAGATACGCAGTATTTT
NA	NA	TRBV23-1	TRBJ2-3	CASSRPTRPSTDTQYF	TGCGCCAGCAGTCGCCCAACTAGGCCAAGCACAGATACGCAGTATTTT
NA	TRBD1	TRBV7-4	TRBJ1-2	CASSLDLGTAYGYTF	TGTGCCAGCAGCTTAGATCTTGGGACAGCTTATGGCTACACCTTC
NA	TRBD1	TRBV19	TRBJ1-2	CASSRSGTGIVENGYTF	TGTGCCAGTAGCCGGTCCGGGACAGGGATTGTTGAGAATGGCTACACCTTC
NA	NA	TRBV7-2	TRBJ1-3	CASSLASGSGNTIYF	TGTGCCAGCAGCTTAGCGTCTGGTTCTGGAAACACCATATATTTT
few	NA	TRBV7-2	TRBJ2-1	CASRPGARVMNEQFF	TGTGCCAGCAGGCCAGGGGCGAGGGTCATGAATGAGCAGTTCTTC